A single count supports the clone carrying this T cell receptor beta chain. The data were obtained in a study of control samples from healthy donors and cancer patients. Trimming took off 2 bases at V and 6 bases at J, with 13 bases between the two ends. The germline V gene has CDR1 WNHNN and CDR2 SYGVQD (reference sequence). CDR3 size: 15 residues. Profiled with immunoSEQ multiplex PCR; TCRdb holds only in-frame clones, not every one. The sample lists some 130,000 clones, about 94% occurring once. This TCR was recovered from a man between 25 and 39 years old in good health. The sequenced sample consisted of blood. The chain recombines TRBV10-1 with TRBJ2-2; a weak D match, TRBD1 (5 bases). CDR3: CASSEQGKDAGELFF. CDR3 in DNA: TGCGCCAGCAGTGAGCAGGGAAAGGATGCCGGGGAGCTGTTTTTT.